These T cell receptor beta chains were read from a single sample in a study of beta chain features in type 1 diabetes. Profiling relied on immunoSEQ multiplex PCR, and the TCRdb table lists in-frame clones only, not all of them. In the table there are 300,000 to 450,000 clones, over 10% of which are singletons. Sequencing was done on a sample of naive CD4+ T cells from blood. Receptor source: a young woman with type 1 diabetes. Both conserved end residues are part of each CDR3. The D gene is left open where the match is weak. Expanded clones get a size class; other rows say once, few or many, or leave the size out.

j_gene: TRBJ2-6
abundance: few
v_gene: TRBV28
d_gene: -
CDR3aa: CASSYPGTTGANVLTF
CDR3nt: TGTGCCAGCAGTTATCCAGGGACAACTGGGGCCAACGTCCTGACTTTC

j_gene: TRBJ2-1
abundance: -
v_gene: TRBV4-1
d_gene: -
CDR3aa: CASRPDYLNYNEQFF
CDR3nt: TGCGCCAGCAGGCCGGACTACCTCAACTACAATGAGCAGTTCTTC

j_gene: TRBJ1-2
abundance: few
v_gene: TRBV27
d_gene: -
CDR3aa: CASSLGVPNYGYTF
CDR3nt: TGTGCCAGCAGTCTCGGGGTACCCAACTATGGCTACACCTTC

j_gene: TRBJ1-1
abundance: -
v_gene: TRBV18
d_gene: -
CDR3aa: CASSPPGLRMMNTEAFF
CDR3nt: TGTGCCAGCTCACCTCCGGGACTCAGGATGATGAACACTGAAGCTTTCTTT

j_gene: TRBJ1-2
abundance: few
v_gene: TRBV4-1
d_gene: -
CDR3aa: CASRGAGPLSNYGYTF
CDR3nt: TGCGCCAGCAGAGGTGCGGGGCCCCTCTCGAACTATGGCTACACCTTC

j_gene: TRBJ2-7
abundance: few
v_gene: TRBV28
d_gene: -
CDR3aa: CASTGKYYEQYF
CDR3nt: TGTGCCAGCACCGGGAAATACTACGAGCAGTACTTC

j_gene: TRBJ1-2
abundance: few
v_gene: TRBV7-2
d_gene: -
CDR3aa: CASNVLQGGYTF
CDR3nt: TGTGCCAGCAACGTACTACAAGGCGGCTACACCTTC

j_gene: TRBJ2-7
abundance: -
v_gene: TRBV7-2
d_gene: -
CDR3aa: CASSPLWTTLSYEQYF
CDR3nt: TGTGCCAGCAGTCCCCTTTGGACTACCCTCTCCTACGAGCAGTACTTC

j_gene: TRBJ1-2
abundance: few
v_gene: TRBV14
d_gene: -
CDR3aa: CASSQAAGPMDYTF
CDR3nt: TGTGCCAGCAGCCAAGCAGCGGGCCCTATGGACTACACCTTC

j_gene: TRBJ1-1
abundance: -
v_gene: TRBV7-2
d_gene: TRBD1
CDR3aa: CASSLANRGGTEAFF
CDR3nt: TGTGCCAGCAGCTTAGCCAACAGGGGAGGAACTGAAGCTTTCTTT

j_gene: TRBJ2-7
abundance: -
v_gene: TRBV4-3
d_gene: -
CDR3aa: CASSQEGGPLMYEQYF
CDR3nt: TGCGCCAGCAGCCAAGAGGGGGGGCCCCTGATGTACGAGCAGTACTTC

j_gene: TRBJ2-5
abundance: few
v_gene: TRBV7-2
d_gene: TRBD2
CDR3aa: CASSLLAGGSETQYF
CDR3nt: TGTGCCAGCAGCTTACTAGCGGGGGGGTCAGAGACCCAGTACTTC

j_gene: TRBJ2-2
abundance: few
v_gene: TRBV30
d_gene: -
CDR3aa: CAWSAPGGGLINTGELFF
CDR3nt: TGTGCCTGGAGTGCCCCAGGGGGAGGACTAATTAACACCGGGGAGCTGTTTTTT